This T cell receptor (beta chain) was obtained from a study of cytomegalovirus exposure and HLA in healthy donors. About the study: The roughly 120 validation repertoires used the same platform as the approximately 670 first-cohort repertoires, a later analysis reported. Whole-study results and caveats: Rarity characterized most TCR sequences, yet some public TCRs appeared in many donors. 164 TCR beta chains were listed as cytomegalovirus-associated.

Assay used: immunoSEQ multiplex PCR; TCRdb lists only in-frame clones, some missing. The table shows approximately 71,000 clones, with approximately 94% occurring only once. The donors were members of the validation cohort comprising over a hundred subjects, separate from the roughly 680-subject first cohort. Germline V CDR1 and CDR2: SQVTM, ANQGSEA. V was cut by 4 bases and J by 0 bases, with 7 bases left in between. The CDR3 spans 13 residues. In the case of this clone: Its matching antigen is unknown.

V gene TRBV29-1 combines with J gene TRBJ1-5; D is undetermined. Sequenced sample: PBMCs. The source is a woman aged 18-35 years in good health and CMV-seronegative. The CDR3 DNA sequence: TGCAGCGTTGGGCCGAATAGCAATCAGCCCCAGCATTTT. Protein: CSVGPNSNQPQHF.